This passage covers 2 T cell receptor beta chains from one sample sequenced in a study of blood T cell repertoires in COVID-19 (TCRdb year 2020). The library was obtained by the immunoSEQ multiplex PCR assay. Here the immuneACCESS table is served through TCRdb, limited to in-frame sequences with V and J called. Missing clones are a known gap in these copies; in checked studies unresolved V genes cover under half, and the rest lacks a known reason. Present in this sample are about 120,000 clones, about 87% of which were seen just once. The top ten clonotypes cover 25% to 30% of the sample. The sequenced sample consisted of peripheral blood. These receptors were obtained from a woman aged 70-85 years with acute or convalescent COVID-19.

The gene calls are TRBV28 and TRBJ2-3; 10 bases match TRBD2. The CDR3 contains 15 residues. Trimming removed 9 bases from V and 1 base from J; junction bases left unmatched: 7. CDR1 is MDHEN, CDR2 SYDVKM, per germline. The CDR3 loop is CASMIGLAGTDTQYF. The CDR3 nucleotides read TGTGCCAGTATGATAGGACTAGCGGGCACAGATACGCAGTATTTT.

This clone was observed once. The rearrangement joins TRBV15 to TRBJ2-2; a weak D match, TRBD2 (6 bases). CDR3 length: 16 amino acids. Trimming took off 3 bases at V and 7 bases at J, with 18 bases between the two ends. CDR1 is LNHNV and CDR2 is YYDKDF in the germline V gene (reference sequence). CDR3 sequence reads: CATSSANPGGIGELFF. CDR3 DNA sequence: TGTGCCACCAGCAGTGCCAACCCCGGGGGTATCGGGGAGCTGTTTTTT.